Below, 32 T cell receptor beta chains from the same sample are listed, as sequenced in a study of T cells after yellow fever vaccination. TCRdb called the 5' RACE reads again in MiXCR, with one record for every CDR3 protein. The table includes about 240,000 distinct CDR3 sequences, around 3.5% detected once. Sequences were derived from PBMCs, sampled 15 days after the yellow fever booster vaccination. All receptors derive from a man aged 18 to 30 who received the YFV17D yellow fever vaccine.

The V and J genes are TRBV29-1 and TRBJ2-3; D is perhaps TRBD2 (5 bases). The CDR3 covers 14 residues. The germline V and J ends were trimmed by 6 bases and 2 bases, with 15 bases remaining between them. CDR1 SQVTM and CDR2 ANQGSEA come from the germline V gene. In DNA, the CDR3 is TGCAGCGTGAGGGTACGACCCAACACAGATACGCAGTATTTT. Translated: CSVRVRPNTDTQYF.

In this sample, this clonotype turned up many times. The chain uses TRBV3-1 and TRBJ2-5; TRBD2 matches 12 bases. Germline V CDR1 and CDR2: LGHDT, YNNKEL (reference sequence). This CDR3 is 16 amino acids long. V shed 0 bases, J shed 7 bases, and the junction held 6 bases outside the gene matches. CDR3 sequence: CASSQDLTSGGRTQYF. In nucleotides, the CDR3 is TGTGCCAGCAGCCAAGATCTTACTAGCGGGGGGCGGACCCAGTACTTC.

This clonotype was observed at least ten times. This CDR3 is CSVDLLKGYTF. In DNA, the CDR3 is TGCAGCGTTGACCTACTGAAGGGCTACACCTTC. The chain joins TRBV29-1 to TRBJ1-2; D is uncertain. The CDR3 runs to 11 residues. The germline V and J ends were trimmed by 3 bases and 8 bases, with 10 bases remaining between them. Per germline, CDR1 SQVTM and CDR2 ANQGSEA.

This clonotype has a count of ten or more. This chain links TRBV18 with TRBJ2-7, with 7 bases that match TRBD1. The CDR3 consists of 16 residues. Germline CDR1 reads KGHSH; CDR2 reads LQKENI. The trim removed 2 bases at V and 3 bases at J, leaving 10 bases unmatched. The CDR3 DNA is TGTGCCAGCTCACCAGGGCAGGGCAGGGACAGCTACGAGCAGTACTTC. Protein: CASSPGQGRDSYEQYF.

The table lists this clonotype with many counts. This rearrangement joins TRBV9 to TRBJ2-3; 9 bases match TRBD2. V trimming: 0 bases; J trimming: 4 bases; junction bases outside the gene matches: 6. Germline CDR1 reads SGDLS; CDR2 reads YYNGEE. The CDR3 consists of 16 residues. The CDR3 bases are TGTGCCAGCAGCGTAGGATCACTAGCGGGTTCAGATACGCAGTATTTT. This codes for CASSVGSLAGSDTQYF.

The table lists this clonotype with many counts. The chain carries TRBV3-1 and TRBJ1-6; a possible D gene is TRBD1 (5 bases). The germline gives CDR1 LGHDT, CDR2 YNNKEL (reference sequence). V lost 2 bases and J lost 8, with 10 bases in between. The CDR3 consists of 14 residues. Written as DNA, the CDR3 is TGTGCCAGCAGCCAATTCGGAGGGGATTCACCCCTCCACTTT. This translates into CASSQFGGDSPLHF.

This clonotype was counted at least ten times. The V call is TRBV7-9, the J call TRBJ2-2; the match to TRBD2 covers 7 bases. This CDR3 comprises 15 residues. Germline V CDR1 and CDR2: SEHNR, FQNEAQ (reference sequence). J gave up 6 bases and V 1 base, and 5 bases lay outside the gene matches. The CDR3 coding sequence is TGTGCCAGCAGCTTAGAGCGGGGATATCCCGGGGAGCTGTTTTTT. Translation gives CASSLERGYPGELFF.

This clonotype was detected many times. The CDR3 region has the DNA TGTGCCAGCAGCTCTACACCTCTAGCCAAAAACATTCAGTACTTC. Translation gives CASSSTPLAKNIQYF. This sequence joins TRBV5-6 and TRBJ2-4; D gene ambiguous. The CDR3 has 15 residues. The germline V and J ends were trimmed by 3 bases and 0 bases, with 10 bases remaining between them. The germline V gene has CDR1 SGHDT and CDR2 YYEEEE.

This clonotype was picked up many times. V is TRBV6-6 and J is TRBJ2-3; D assignment may be TRBD1 or TRBD2 (5 bases each). Germline V gene sequence: CDR1 MNHNY, CDR2 SVGAGI (reference sequence). The CDR3 is 15 amino acids. The V end was cut by 5 bases, the J end by 4 bases, with 16 bases between. Written as DNA, the CDR3 is TGTGCCAGCAGTCCCTCTGGGGGTTTCGCAGATACGCAGTATTTT. Protein: CASSPSGGFADTQYF.

This clonotype showed up many times. The rearrangement joins TRBV5-1 to TRBJ1-2; D not certain. The CDR3 sequence is 14 residues long. Germline CDR1 reads SGHRS; CDR2 reads YFSETQ. Trimming removed 4 bases at V and 4 bases at J, with 14 bases between. CDR3 bases: TGCGCCAGCAGCGATCGAAGTGAACGCTATGGCTACACCTTC. This gives the protein CASSDRSERYGYTF.

The sample holds many counts of this clonotype. At one end, the junction sequence differs from germline, possibly due to a read error. The chain combines TRBV5-1 with TRBJ1-5, with D perhaps matching TRBD1 (6 bases). CDR3 length: 15 amino acids. Per the germline V gene, CDR1 is SGHRS and CDR2 is YFSETQ. The CDR3 region is CASSLGASRGQPQHF. The CDR3 region has the DNA TGCGCCAGCAGTTTGGGGGCCTCTCGGGGGCAGCCCCAGCATTTT.

This clonotype was detected ten times or more. The rearrangement links TRBV12-3 or TRBV12-4 to TRBJ2-6, with D unresolved. The CDR3 loop spans 13 amino acids. Trimming pared 8 bases from V and 0 bases from J, leaving 5 bases between. The CDR3 protein is CASLSSGANVLTF. The CDR3 DNA reads as TGTGCCAGCCTTAGCTCTGGGGCCAACGTCCTGACTTTC.

This clonotype was counted ten times or more. The rearrangement links TRBV30 to TRBJ1-1; D unresolved. V was trimmed by 5 bases and J by 0 bases, leaving 16 bases between them. The CDR3 has 15 amino acids. CDR1 and CDR2 from the germline V gene are GTSNPN and SVGIG (reference sequence). The CDR3 loop reads CAWGPGLAMNTEAFF. The CDR3 DNA is TGTGCCTGGGGCCCTGGGTTAGCAATGAACACTGAAGCTTTCTTT.

This clonotype was observed many times. The chain recombines TRBV5-1 with TRBJ1-6; 7 bases are a match to TRBD1. V shed 5 bases and J 2 bases; nucleotides not matched to a gene: 10. Per germline, CDR1 SGHRS and CDR2 YFSETQ. CDR3 size: 17 residues. DNA for the CDR3: TGCGCCAGCAGTAACCGACAGGGTGGCACCTATAATTCACCCCTCCACTTT. It yields the protein CASSNRQGGTYNSPLHF.

This clonotype was seen repeatedly, ten times or more. The rearrangement links TRBV12-3 or TRBV12-4 to TRBJ1-6; TRBD1 is a possible D gene (6 bases). V lost 5 bases to trimming and J lost 9 bases, with 17 bases between them. This CDR3 has 15 residues. The CDR3 DNA is TGTGCCAGCAGTCCACAGGGTTCCTCGCTTTCACCCCTCCACTTT. Amino acid sequence: CASSPQGSSLSPLHF.

This clonotype was found many times. The gene calls are TRBV6-1 and TRBJ2-7; D unclear. Germline CDR1 and CDR2: MNHNS and SASEGT. The CDR3 sequence is 12 residues long. The V end was cut by 8 bases, the J end by 4 bases, with 12 bases between. The CDR3 DNA reads TGTGCCAGCGGGAACAGAAAATACGAGCAGTACTTC. Translating it yields CASGNRKYEQYF.

This clonotype was found many times. The CDR3 coding sequence is TGCGCCAGCAGCCAAGACCGGGGCTTGAACATTCAGTACTTC. This sequence encodes CASSQDRGLNIQYF. The rearrangement links TRBV4-3 to TRBJ2-4; D is tentatively TRBD1 or TRBD2 (5 bases each). Germline V gene lookup returns CDR1 LGHNA and CDR2 YSLEER. V lost 0 bases and J 7 bases, leaving 10 bases between the germline ends. The CDR3 is made up of 14 amino acids.

This clonotype was counted at least ten times. The chain employs TRBV5-1 and TRBJ2-1; TRBD2 agrees at 9 bases. The germline V gene has CDR1 SGHRS and CDR2 YFSETQ. The CDR3 contains 15 residues. V trimming: 2 bases; J trimming: 5 bases; junction bases outside the gene matches: 5. The DNA of the CDR3 is TGCGCCAGCAGCTTCGGCGGGGGGGCCCACAATGAGCAGTTCTTC. Its protein product is CASSFGGGAHNEQFF.

This clonotype was picked up many times. The gene calls are TRBV6-6 and TRBJ1-5, with D possibly TRBD1 on 5 matching bases. The CDR3 loop spans 15 amino acids. Germline V gene lookup returns CDR1 MNHNY and CDR2 SVGAGI (reference sequence). V was pared by 5 bases and J by 2 bases, with 13 bases between. The CDR3 region is CASSQGLVGNQPQHF. CDR3 bases: TGTGCCAGCAGTCAGGGACTAGTTGGCAATCAGCCCCAGCATTTT.

Sample share makes this clonotype medium-sized. The chain links TRBV19 to TRBJ2-1, with 8 bases fitting TRBD2. The trim removed 2 bases at V and 6 bases at J, leaving 6 bases unmatched. There are 15 residues in the CDR3. CDR1 and CDR2 (germline): LNHDA, SQIVND (reference sequence). CDR3 region: CASSILTSEVNEQFF. The DNA of the CDR3 is TGTGCCAGTAGTATACTGACTAGCGAAGTCAATGAGCAGTTCTTC.

In its sample, this clonotype was seen many times. The chain is built from TRBV6-1 and TRBJ2-3; 9 bases line up with TRBD2. The germline CDR1 and CDR2 sequences are MNHNS and SASEGT. The CDR3 totals 15 residues. J lost 6 bases, V lost 7 bases, and 11 bases had no gene match. The CDR3 loop is CASKGLAGPYDTQYF. DNA for the CDR3: TGTGCCAGCAAGGGGCTAGCGGGGCCTTATGATACGCAGTATTTT.

This clonotype has ten or more counts. This chain joins TRBV6-5 and TRBJ2-2, with 11 nucleotides matching TRBD1. The germline V gene has CDR1 MNHEY and CDR2 SVGAGI. This CDR3 region has 15 residues. The V and J ends lost 2 bases and 7 bases, in that order; junction bases with no gene match: 3. CDR3 residues: CASSYRGTGGGELFF. The CDR3 coding sequence is TGTGCCAGCAGTTACCGGGGGACAGGGGGCGGGGAGCTGTTTTTT.

This clonotype was recorded many times. The rearrangement uses TRBV4-3 and TRBJ1-5; D perhaps matches TRBD1 (5 bases). This CDR3 has 15 amino acids. Deletions cut 4 bases from V and 5 bases from J, with 15 bases between. Germline lookup yields CDR1 LGHNA and CDR2 YSLEER. CDR3 loop: CASSRQRDAYQPQHF. The CDR3 DNA sequence: TGCGCCAGCAGCCGGCAGCGGGACGCCTATCAGCCCCAGCATTTT.

This clonotype was seen at least ten times. The rearrangement links TRBV3-1 to TRBJ2-1; 12 nucleotides align to TRBD1. The CDR3 sequence is 17 residues long. The V and J ends lost 4 bases and 4 bases, in that order; junction bases with no gene match: 8. Germline assignment: CDR1 LGHDT and CDR2 YNNKEL (reference sequence). In DNA, the CDR3 is TGTGCCAGCAGCCCGAGCCCGGGACAGGGGGCTTACAATGAGCAGTTCTTC. This translates into CASSPSPGQGAYNEQFF.

This clonotype was observed at least ten times. The chain joins TRBV20-1 to TRBJ1-1; no reliable D call. Deletions cut 3 bases from V and 1 base from J, with 9 bases between. Germline V gene lookup returns CDR1 DFQATT and CDR2 SNEGSKA (reference sequence). The CDR3 totals 13 residues. CDR3 sequence (DNA): TGCAGTGCTAGGGACGACAAGAACACTGAAGCTTTCTTT. This encodes CSARDDKNTEAFF.

This clonotype occurred many times. In DNA, the CDR3 is TGTGCCTGGAGTGAGTCGGGGAGATTCGACTACTATGGCTACACCTTC. Its protein product is CAWSESGRFDYYGYTF. The V and J genes are TRBV30 and TRBJ1-2; D remains ambiguous. Trimming removed 1 base from V and 3 bases from J, with 18 bases in between. Germline CDR1 reads GTSNPN; CDR2 reads SVGIG (reference sequence). CDR3 length: 16 amino acids.

This clonotype was counted ten times or more. The rearrangement uses TRBV6-2 or TRBV6-3 and TRBJ1-5, with no clear D. The CDR3 has 14 residues. Per germline, CDR1 MNHEY and CDR2 SVGEGT. Trimming took off 11 bases at V and 3 bases at J, with 17 bases between the two ends. Written as DNA, the CDR3 is TGTGCCGCCACCGAACGAGCAGACAATCAGCCCCAGCATTTT. Translation: CAATERADNQPQHF.

This clonotype was observed a handful of times. The genes are TRBV7-2 and TRBJ1-3; 12 positions agree with TRBD1. V shed 1 base, J shed 8 bases, and the junction held 6 bases outside the gene matches. The CDR3 consists of 16 residues. Germline V gives CDR1 SGHTA, CDR2 FQGNSA. The CDR3 sequence is CASSLVGTGGGDTIYF. For the CDR3, the DNA is TGTGCCAGCAGCTTAGTCGGGACAGGGGGCGGGGACACCATATATTTT.

This clonotype was picked up many times. The V and J genes are TRBV5-5 and TRBJ2-1; tentative D call: TRBD2 (6 bases). The CDR3 has 14 amino acids. V was clipped by 4 bases and J by 9 bases, with 17 bases between them. From germline, CDR1 is SGHKS and CDR2 YYEKEE (reference sequence). CDR3 protein: CASSPGGWLREQFF. The CDR3 region has the DNA TGTGCCAGCAGCCCCGGGGGTTGGCTTCGTGAGCAGTTCTTC.

This clonotype was counted ten times or more. This chain connects TRBV12-5 to TRBJ2-1; D gene ambiguous. The CDR3 spans 17 residues. CDR1 is LGHNT and CDR2 is FRNRAP in the germline V gene. The V end lost 5 bases, the J end lost 2 bases, and 19 bases lay between the germline ends. CDR3 protein: CASGPPPDRPTYNEQFF. CDR3 in DNA: TGTGCTAGTGGTCCCCCCCCGGATCGACCCACCTACAATGAGCAGTTCTTC. The complete variable domain, with remaining parts taken from reference TRBV12-5 and TRBJ2-1, reads DARVTQTPRHKVTEMGQEVTMRCQPILGHNTVFWYRQTMMQGLELLAYFRNRAPLDDSGMPKDRFSAEMPDATLATLKIQPSEPRDSAVYFCASGPPPDRPTYNEQFFGPGTRLTVL.

This clonotype was counted at least ten times. The rearrangement joins TRBV6-2 or TRBV6-3 to TRBJ2-4; a weak D match, TRBD2 (6 bases). Trimming pared 8 bases from V and 1 base from J, leaving 9 bases between. CDR1 is MNHEY and CDR2 is SVGEGT in the germline V gene. The CDR3 sequence is 13 residues long. This CDR3 reads CASGGFAKNIQYF. CDR3 nucleotides: TGTGCCAGCGGGGGGTTTGCCAAAAACATTCAGTACTTC.

There are many counts of this clonotype. The chain combines TRBV7-6 with TRBJ2-5, with D possibly TRBD1 on 5 matching bases. Germline V gene lookup returns CDR1 SGHVS and CDR2 FNYEAQ. The CDR3 consists of 13 residues. Trimming took 2 bases from V and 2 from J, leaving 6 bases between them. CDR3 coding DNA: TGTGCCAGCAGCTTATACAGGCAAGAGACCCAGTACTTC. The encoded protein is CASSLYRQETQYF.